One sample yielded the 4 T cell receptor beta chains listed below, sequenced in a study of cytomegalovirus exposure and HLA in healthy donors. PCR was performed using 60 Vbeta and 13 Jbeta primers. Libraries were prepared by immunoSEQ multiplex PCR; TCRdb keeps only in-frame clonotypes and omits some of them. The sample has around 200,000 clones; 65% to 80% are singletons. Sequenced input: PBMCs. These receptors all come from a woman under 40 in good health and CMV-seropositive.

The chain uses TRBV4-3 and TRBJ2-4; D might be TRBD2 (6 bases). The V gene lost 1 base and the J gene lost 7 bases, with 11 bases spanning the gap. Germline V gene sequence: CDR1 LGHNA, CDR2 YSLEER. CDR3 length: 14 amino acids. CDR3 DNA sequence: TGCGCCAGCAGCCAAGTAAGGGAGGAGAACATTCAGTACTTC. This translates into CASSQVREENIQYF.

This clone was seen more than once but under ten times. The chain joins TRBV12-5 to TRBJ1-1; D may be TRBD1 (5 bases). The CDR3 has 13 amino acids. Looked up from germline, CDR1 is LGHNT and CDR2 is FRNRAP. Trimming removed 5 bases at V and 2 bases at J, with 9 bases between. CDR3 bases: TGTGCTAGTGGTCTACAGGAAAACACTGAAGCTTTCTTT. Its protein is CASGLQENTEAFF.

The DNA of the CDR3 is TGCGCCAGCAGCCAAGATCGAATAATATGGCAGGGAGGCAAAAACATTCAGTACTTC. Translating it yields CASSQDRIIWQGGKNIQYF. This sequence joins TRBV4-1 and TRBJ2-4, with D possibly being TRBD2 (6 bases). Between the trimmed V and J ends, which lost 0 bases and 3 bases, there was a span of 21 bases. The CDR3 covers 19 residues. Looked up from germline, CDR1 is MGHRA and CDR2 is YSYEKL.

The gene calls are TRBV6-5 and TRBJ2-7; weak D call: TRBD2 (6 bases). The CDR3 has 14 amino acids. Germline-derived CDR1 and CDR2 are MNHEY and SVGAGI. V was clipped by 10 bases and J by 5 bases, with 21 bases between them. DNA for the CDR3: TGTGCCACCGAGAACGGGGGAAAAGGGGACGAGCAGTACTTC. This encodes CATENGGKGDEQYF.